The subject of this entry is one T cell receptor beta chain. This clone has a handful of counts. This clone's antigen is unknown. No base quality values were provided; no much bigger clone lies one nucleotide off. This specimen comes from a study of T cell responses to AZD1222 COVID-19 vaccine (dated by TCRdb to about 2021). Describing the broader study: AZD1222 recipients given second doses at about 4 weeks or at about 12 weeks were pooled, since spike-specific TCR depth and breadth were not found to differ between the two schedules. A total of 230 or so trial participants underwent TCR sequencing, of whom nearly 210 received two doses of AZD1222 and 26 received two doses of the MenACWY control vaccine. Trial participants were enrolled into age subgroups of 18-55, 56-69 and 70-plus years, which contained about 150, 27 and 61 TCR-sequenced participants, respectively.

The germline V gene (reference sequence) yields LNHDA for CDR1 and SQIVND for CDR2. CDR3 length: 14 amino acids, cysteine to phenylalanine. Only the CDR3 DNA is retained, 42 bases long and in frame from the first base. V is cut by 6 bases and J by 7 bases, and the space between the germline ends is 13 bases. General conclusions and limits of the study: The 56-69-year group was small, and its depth increase did not reach significance, likely because of low power. The whole spike protein was spanned by vaccine-associated CD4 TCRs, and dominant responses were seen in regions 160-218 and 743-854. Most participants were white British and females outnumbered males, and the authors suggested that clonal diversity may have been underestimated. Only six AZD1222 recipients were SARS-CoV-2 seropositive at baseline, limiting conclusions about previously exposed vaccinees. Because no day 14 peak-response samples were available, the repertoires could be characterized only after the peak T cell response. After two AZD1222 doses, both the breadth and the depth of spike-specific TCRs were significantly higher than at day 0 and than in MenACWY recipients. Epitopes outside the regions mutated in the B.1.351 and B.1.1.7 variants were reportedly recognized by nearly half of the unique spike-specific TCRs.

The CDR3 regions of human TCRbeta chains were analyzed by immunosequencing. In the original analysis: TCRs in the repertoires were compared against a reference library of SARS-CoV-2-specific TCRs that had been generated with the MIRA antigen-specificity platform. Breadth meant the fraction of unique TCRs that were SARS-CoV-2-associated, whereas depth meant the fraction of total T cells that were SARS-CoV-2-associated. Using the MIRA data, each spike-specific TCR was assigned both to the spike region to which the TCR was reactive and to a CD4 or CD8 class. Log10-transformed breadth and depth values were compared by one-way ANOVA with Sidak's multiple comparisons tests. TCRdb holds this immuneACCESS table with in-frame rearrangements only. Some clones are missing; in checked studies, unresolved V genes explain under half, and the rest has no known cause. That table is the source of V, J and clone size, and D and trimming were worked out from the DNA. Present in this sample are approximately 79,000 clones, around 90% of which were seen just once. The ten most abundant clones make up 15% to 20% of the sample.

Reading the label with the study, this specimen's time point is: baseline before first vaccination. The vaccinee samples were drawn from two UK trials, COV001 and COV002, one of which was a single-blind randomized controlled phase 2/3 trial testing AZD1222 (ChAdOx1 nCoV-19) in healthy adults. For TCRbeta chain sequencing, PBMC samples were collected from trial participants at day 0 and at day 28 after the second dose. The chain is encoded by TRBV19 joined to TRBJ1-6; the D gene cannot be named for sure. The source is an adult in good health. The material was peripheral blood, obtained on day 0 of AZD1222 vaccination. The DNA sequence is given as TGTGCCAGTAGCCAGACATGGAGGAATTCACCCCTCCACTTT. Its protein product is CASSQTWRNSPLHF.